Presented here are 10 T cell receptor beta chains from one specimen sequenced in a study of blood T cell repertoires in COVID-19. The table came from immunoSEQ multiplex PCR; TCRdb's copy has only in-frame clones and leaves some out. The repertoire holds some 260,000 clones, approximately 81% seen once, with less than 4% in the top ten. Sequences were obtained from peripheral blood. The receptors here all came from a woman between 18 and 29 years old with acute or convalescent COVID-19.

The V call is TRBV20-1, the J call TRBJ2-1; D is unclear. Germline CDR1 DFQATT, CDR2 SNEGSKA (reference sequence). CDR3 length: 12 amino acids. The germline V and J ends were trimmed by 3 bases and 7 bases, with 10 bases remaining between them. The CDR3 DNA sequence: TGCAGTGCTAGTAAGACGGGTAATGAGCAGTTCTTC. Amino acid sequence: CSASKTGNEQFF.

V gene TRBV7-6 combines with J gene TRBJ2-3, with 10 bases matching TRBD2. V shed 5 bases, J shed 0 bases, and the junction held 8 bases outside the gene matches. Looked up from germline, CDR1 is SGHVS and CDR2 is FNYEAQ. CDR3 length: 17 residues. The CDR3 coding sequence is TGTGCCAGCAGCGGAAAGACTAGCGGGCTGAGCACAGATACGCAGTATTTT. It encodes CASSGKTSGLSTDTQYF.

The V gene is TRBV4-3, the J gene TRBJ2-7, with TRBD2 as a possible D gene (5 bases). Germline V gene data show CDR1 as LGHNA and CDR2 as YSLEER. Trimming removed 0 bases at V and 3 bases at J, with 12 bases between. This CDR3 is 15 amino acids long. The CDR3 loop reads CASSQDLGLRYEQYF. The CDR3, as DNA: TGCGCCAGCAGCCAAGATCTAGGACTTCGCTACGAGCAGTACTTC.

The CDR3 loop reads CASSQERGGSYEQYF. CDR3 coding DNA: TGCGCCAGCAGCCAAGAAAGGGGAGGTTCTTACGAGCAGTACTTC. This chain links TRBV4-3 with TRBJ2-7; weak D call: TRBD2 (6 bases). This CDR3 contains 15 residues. Trimming stripped 0 bases from V and 4 bases from J, with 13 bases between. Per germline, CDR1 LGHNA and CDR2 YSLEER.

The chain recombines TRBV30 with TRBJ1-4; D is unclear. The CDR3 has 12 amino acids. The ends were cut back, 3 bases at V and 8 bases at J, with 10 bases in the middle. Germline loops: CDR1 GTSNPN, CDR2 SVGIG (reference sequence). The CDR3 reads CAWSHSGEKLFF. In DNA form, the CDR3 reads TGTGCCTGGAGCCACAGTGGGGAAAAACTGTTTTTT.

The chain joins TRBV6-2 or TRBV6-3 to TRBJ2-3, with TRBD2 matching over 8 bases. CDR1 MNHEY and CDR2 SVGEGT come from the germline V gene. The CDR3 extends over 15 amino acids. J lost 2 bases, V lost 3 bases, and 4 bases had no gene match. The CDR3 loop reads CASSYKRGTTDTQYF. In nucleotides, the CDR3 is TGTGCCAGCAGTTATAAGCGGGGGACCACAGATACGCAGTATTTT.

The chain recombines TRBV12-5 with TRBJ2-5, with 12 bases lining up with TRBD2. The V and J ends lost 5 bases and 0 bases, in that order; junction bases with no gene match: 4. The germline CDR1 and CDR2 sequences are LGHNT and FRNRAP. There are 16 residues in the CDR3. CDR3 coding DNA: TGTGCTAGTGGTCTCGGGACTAGCGGGTACCAAGAGACCCAGTACTTC. Encoded protein: CASGLGTSGYQETQYF.

This rearrangement joins TRBV18 to TRBJ2-3, with 13 bases identical to TRBD2. The junction had 8 bases not matched to a gene; V was cut back by 6 bases and J by 2 bases. This CDR3 is built from 17 residues. Germline V gene data show CDR1 as KGHSH and CDR2 as LQKENI. The CDR3 loop is CASSLMGLAGSTDTQYF. The CDR3 DNA follows: TGTGCCAGCTCGCTCATGGGACTAGCGGGATCCACAGATACGCAGTATTTT.

V usage is TRBV6-6 and J usage is TRBJ1-3; perhaps TRBD1 as D (6 bases). The V end was cut by 5 bases, the J end by 0 bases, with 11 bases between. The CDR3 is made up of 15 amino acids. CDR1 is MNHNY, CDR2 SVGAGI, per germline (reference sequence). This CDR3 is CASSNRVNSGNTIYF. In DNA form, the CDR3 reads TGTGCCAGCAGTAACAGGGTGAACTCTGGAAACACCATATATTTT.

V is TRBV5-6 and J is TRBJ2-7, with 7 bases matching TRBD1. Losses at the gene ends were 4 bases for V and 3 bases for J; bases not matched to a gene: 10. This CDR3 spans 15 amino acids. The germline V gene has CDR1 SGHDT and CDR2 YYEEEE. The CDR3 sequence: CASSPHRDRVYEQYF. The CDR3 DNA is TGTGCCAGCAGCCCACACCGGGACAGAGTCTACGAGCAGTACTTC. The full variable domain, completed using reference TRBV5-6 and TRBJ2-7, is DAGVTQSPTHLIKTRGQQVTLRCSPKSGHDTVSWYQQALGQGPQFIFQYYEEEERQRGNFPDRFSGHQFPNYSSELNVNALLLGDSALYLCASSPHRDRVYEQYFGPGTRLTVT.